One sample yielded the 18 T cell receptor beta chains listed below, sequenced in a study of beta chain features in type 1 diabetes (dated by TCRdb to 2017 to 2018). Library preparation employed the immunoSEQ multiplex PCR assay. The entire isolated RNA was reverse transcribed using the High Capacity cDNA Reverse Transcription Kit, and thus expressed TCRB transcripts were sequenced. Held by TCRdb, this immuneACCESS table contains in-frame sequences only and omits some clones. Under half of the omission traces to an unresolved V gene where checked; the cause of the rest is unknown. The sample table contains some 150,000 clones; only one count was recorded for roughly 9.3% of them. In total, the top ten clones hold around 0.65% of the sample. Sequencing was performed on central memory CD4+ T cells from blood. All receptors derive from a woman aged 40 to 50 in good health.

This clone showed up just a few times. The V gene is TRBV7-9, the J gene TRBJ2-7; 9 bases map to TRBD1. The germline CDR1 and CDR2 sequences are SEHNR and FQNEAQ (reference sequence). The CDR3 length is 19 residues. V lost 2 bases and J lost 5; bases outside the gene matches: 19. CDR3 nucleotides: TGTGCCAGCAGCTTATTCACAGGGAGGGACAGGGACCTTCGGGACGAGCAGTACTTC. This codes for CASSLFTGRDRDLRDEQYF. The complete variable domain, with remaining parts taken from reference TRBV7-9 and TRBJ2-7, reads DTGVSQNPRHKITKRGQNVTFRCDPISEHNRLYWYRQTLGQGPEFLTYFQNEAQLEKSRLLSDRFSAERPKGSFSTLEIQRTEQGDSAMYLCASSLFTGRDRDLRDEQYFGPGTRLTVT.

The V call is TRBV2, the J call TRBJ1-5; D is unresolved. V lost 6 bases and J 4 bases, leaving 22 bases between the germline ends. This CDR3 region has 17 residues. Germline V lookup: CDR1 SNHLY, CDR2 FYNNEI. CDR3 loop: CASRPLIGASKNQPQHF. Here the CDR3 DNA reads TGTGCCAGCAGACCTTTAATAGGAGCTTCAAAGAATCAGCCCCAGCATTTT.

This clone turned up a few times. The V gene is TRBV5-4, the J gene TRBJ2-2; 10 nucleotides agree with TRBD2. The germline V gene has CDR1 SGHNT and CDR2 YYREEE (reference sequence). The ends lost 2 bases at V and 5 bases at J; junction bases unmatched: 6. The CDR3 runs 16 residues. The CDR3 DNA is TGTGCCAGCAGCTTTAGGCTAGCGGGGGCTACCGGGGAGCTGTTTTTT. Its protein is CASSFRLAGATGELFF.

CDR3 in DNA: TGTGCCAGCAGCCTAGACAGGGGGTCAGAGACCCAGTACTTC. It specifies CASSLDRGSETQYF. The gene calls are TRBV6-1 and TRBJ2-5; 9 nucleotides line up with TRBD1. The CDR3 is made up of 14 amino acids. The germline V gene has CDR1 MNHNS and CDR2 SASEGT. V shed 6 bases and J 4 bases; nucleotides not matched to a gene: 6.

The chain employs TRBV7-2 and TRBJ2-2; 9 nucleotides line up with TRBD2. J gave up 10 bases and V 1 base, and 7 bases lay outside the gene matches. Looked up from germline, CDR1 is SGHTA and CDR2 is FQGNSA. This CDR3 has 15 residues. This CDR3 is CASSLGTSVPVELFF. The CDR3 coding sequence is TGTGCCAGCAGCTTAGGGACTAGCGTGCCGGTGGAGCTGTTTTTT.

The chain couples TRBV7-6 to TRBJ2-5; D perhaps matches TRBD2 (6 bases). This CDR3 has 17 amino acids. V was cut by 1 base and J by 3 bases, with 18 bases left in between. CDR1 is SGHVS, CDR2 FNYEAQ, per germline. Here the CDR3 reads CASSLGRGLAREETQYF. In nucleotides, the CDR3 is TGTGCCAGCAGCTTAGGACGCGGGCTAGCGAGGGAAGAGACCCAGTACTTC.

V and J are TRBV5-4 and TRBJ2-1; 8 nucleotides match TRBD2. This CDR3 spans 15 amino acids. Germline values: CDR1 SGHNT, CDR2 YYREEE (reference sequence). V was pared by 4 bases and J by 4 bases, with 7 bases of the junction left unmatched. CDR3 residues: CASSQRGQNYNEQFF. The CDR3 nucleotides read TGTGCCAGCAGCCAGCGGGGGCAAAATTACAATGAGCAGTTCTTC.

This clone was found a few times. This chain joins TRBV7-9 and TRBJ1-1; a weak D match, TRBD1 (5 bases). The CDR3 consists of 17 residues. V lost 1 base and J lost 2, with 17 bases in between. From germline, CDR1 is SEHNR and CDR2 FQNEAQ (reference sequence). The chain's CDR3 is CASSLGAGSFYNTEAFF. The CDR3 DNA follows: TGTGCCAGCAGCTTAGGGGCAGGGTCATTCTATAACACTGAAGCTTTCTTT.

The rearrangement joins TRBV2 to TRBJ2-7, with TRBD2 matching 7 bases. The trim removed 6 bases at V and 5 bases at J, leaving 10 bases unmatched. There are 14 residues in the CDR3. Germline CDR1 reads SNHLY; CDR2 reads FYNNEI. CDR3 protein: CASRRLMGGNEQYF. CDR3 DNA: TGTGCCAGCAGGAGGTTGATGGGAGGGAACGAGCAGTACTTC.

In this sample, this clone turned up a few times. This chain uses TRBV7-2 with TRBJ2-7; TRBD2 agrees at 10 bases. Germline V CDR1 and CDR2: SGHTA, FQGNSA. The CDR3 is 15 residues long. With 5 bases clipped from V and 5 bases from J, the junction kept 9 bases outside the gene matches. CDR3 sequence (DNA): TGTGCCAGCAGCCCGCGAGCGGGGGGGTTACACGAGCAGTACTTC. It is translated as CASSPRAGGLHEQYF.

The rearrangement joins TRBV7-2 to TRBJ2-4; no definite D call. Germline loops: CDR1 SGHTA, CDR2 FQGNSA. Trimming pared 1 base from V and 0 bases from J, leaving 4 bases between. The CDR3 is made up of 14 amino acids. CDR3 sequence reads: CASSLVEAKNIQYF. CDR3 nucleotides: TGTGCCAGCAGCTTAGTAGAAGCCAAAAACATTCAGTACTTC.

There are a few counts of this clone. The CDR3 is CASSPQFDQPQHF. CDR3 DNA: TGTGCCAGCTCACCCCAGTTTGATCAGCCCCAGCATTTT. The rearrangement uses TRBV18 and TRBJ1-5, with no clear D. Trimming shortened V by 3 bases and J by 5 bases, and 8 bases separated the two germline ends. The CDR3 spans 13 residues. Germline CDR1 KGHSH, CDR2 LQKENI.

The CDR3 nucleotides are TGTGCCAGCAGTGCGACTCGACAAGAGACCCAGTACTTC. It codes for CASSATRQETQYF. The rearrangement links TRBV11-2 to TRBJ2-5; D is unresolved. Germline V lookup: CDR1 SGHAT, CDR2 FQNNGV. Trimming took 6 bases from V and 2 from J, leaving 10 bases between them. The CDR3 has 13 residues.

The chain links TRBV21-1 to TRBJ2-3; TRBD1 is the table's D call and was not checked against the DNA. TRBV21-1 is described as a pseudogene. This CDR3 has 15 amino acids. The CDR3 spells CASPVVGQTTDTQYF. For the CDR3, the DNA is TGTGCCAGCCCCGTGGTGGGACAGACCACAGATACGCAGTATTTT.

This rearrangement joins TRBV7-9 to TRBJ1-2; TRBD1 aligns across 9 bases. Looked up from germline, CDR1 is SEHNR and CDR2 is FQNEAQ (reference sequence). V lost 1 base to trimming and J lost 0 bases; unmatched junction nucleotides: 6. CDR3 length: 17 amino acids. In nucleotides, the CDR3 is TGTGCCAGCAGCTTAGGGACAGGGGACGACTCTAACTATGGCTACACCTTC. Its translation is CASSLGTGDDSNYGYTF.

V and J are TRBV18 and TRBJ2-1; no definite D call. Germline V lookup: CDR1 KGHSH, CDR2 LQKENI. The V and J ends lost 3 bases and 7 bases respectively, with 13 bases between them. This CDR3 contains 14 residues. The CDR3: CASSPSRPRNEQFF. CDR3 bases: TGTGCCAGCTCACCGTCTAGGCCACGGAATGAGCAGTTCTTC.

This clone was counted a few times. The rearrangement links TRBV6-1 to TRBJ1-5; 7 bases line up with TRBD1. CDR1 is MNHNS, CDR2 SASEGT, per germline. The trim removed 4 bases at V and 6 bases at J, leaving 12 bases unmatched. The CDR3 sequence is 16 residues long. Here the CDR3 reads CASSVTDRVLSQPQHF. The CDR3 coding sequence is TGTGCCAGCAGTGTTACAGACAGGGTGCTCAGTCAGCCCCAGCATTTT.

The chain has TRBV25-1 and TRBJ2-1; weak D call: TRBD2 (6 bases). CDR3 length equals 13 residues. V lost 6 bases to trimming and J lost 6 bases, with 12 bases between them. The germline V gene has CDR1 MGHDK and CDR2 SYGVNS. The CDR3, as DNA: TGTGCCAGCAGGGGCGGGGATCCCAATGAGCAGTTCTTC. It specifies CASRGGDPNEQFF.